Listed here are 6 T cell receptor beta chains from one sample, sequenced in a study of metastatic and nonmetastatic thyroid tumors. TCRdb reprocessed the PCR reads via MiXCR. This sample has some 40,000 clones, with roughly a sixth found just once. Until they underwent thyroid surgery, no patient had received any treatment. Material for sequencing was blood. These receptors were obtained from a female donor with papillary thyroid cancer or a benign thyroid nodule (not recorded which). Some clones in this sample may be carry-over from other donors' samples.

The table lists this clone with many counts. The chain carries TRBV7-2 and TRBJ1-1, with 9 bases matching TRBD1. There are 15 residues in the CDR3. Trimming took 3 bases from V and 11 from J; bases not matched to a gene: 13. CDR1 and CDR2 from the germline V gene are SGHTA and FQGNSA. CDR3 DNA sequence: TGTGCCAGCAGCTTCTCAGTTCCGGGACAGGGCCGCGCTTTCTTT. Translating it yields CASSFSVPGQGRAFF.

This clone was seen many times. The rearrangement uses TRBV7-3 and TRBJ2-3; TRBD1 might be the D (5 bases). V lost 3 bases and J lost 4, with 11 bases in between. Per germline, CDR1 SGHTA and CDR2 FQGTGA. This CDR3 comprises 14 residues. CDR3 nucleotides: TGTGCCAGCAGCTTGGGGCCTCCCCCAGATACGCAGTATTTT. Translated, it gives CASSLGPPPDTQYF.

This clone was recorded many times. A much larger clone differs from this one at a single base, so this may be a read error. The chain carries TRBV2 and TRBJ2-5; no clear D gene. The CDR3 has 13 amino acids. Trimming removed 8 bases at V and 2 bases at J, with 12 bases between. In germline, CDR1 is SNHLY, CDR2 FYNNEI. The CDR3 DNA reads as TGTGCCAGCCGAGTTGGAGCGCAAGAGACCCAGTACTTC. This sequence encodes CASRVGAQETQYF.

In this sample, this clone turned up many times. The chain employs TRBV29-1 and TRBJ2-1; 16 positions match TRBD2. In germline, CDR1 is SQVTM, CDR2 ANQGSEA. The CDR3 is made up of 15 amino acids. With 7 bases clipped from V and 9 bases from J, the junction kept 9 bases outside the gene matches. This CDR3 is CSAKGTSGGVGEQFF. The DNA of the CDR3 is TGCAGCGCAAAGGGGACTAGCGGGGGGGTGGGTGAGCAGTTCTTC.

As to this clone: Compared with germline, one end of the junction differs, possibly owing to a read error. The chain carries TRBV28 and TRBJ1-1; no clear D gene. This CDR3 is built from 15 residues. Germline lookup yields CDR1 MDHEN and CDR2 SYDVKM. The CDR3 region has the DNA TGTGCCAGCACCTATCTGGTACGGGAGAACACTGAAGCTCTCTTT. As protein: CASTYLVRENTEALF.

This clone occurred many times. One base away lies a much larger clone, so this may be a sequencing read error. The chain recombines TRBV6-2 or TRBV6-3 with TRBJ1-5; D may be TRBD1 (6 bases). The germline V gene encodes CDR1 MNHEY and CDR2 SVGEGT. There are 13 residues in the CDR3. The CDR3 protein is CASSLQGNQPQRF. Written as DNA, the CDR3 is TGTGCCAGCAGTCTACAGGGAAATCAGCCCCAGCGTTTT.